This entry lists 23 T cell receptor beta chains sequenced from one sample in a study of blood T cell repertoires in COVID-19. Sequenced by immunoSEQ multiplex PCR; TCRdb stores in-frame clones only, minus some. The sample carries 80,000 to 100,000 clones, 85% to 90% recorded once. Specimen: peripheral blood. The source is a human donor with active COVID-19. The donor label of this sample is uncertain.

The chain employs TRBV5-1 and TRBJ1-6; perhaps TRBD1 as D (6 bases). V was clipped by 1 base and J by 7 bases, with 9 bases between them. Germline values: CDR1 SGHRS, CDR2 YFSETQ. The CDR3 is 14 residues long. The CDR3 coding sequence is TGCGCCAGCAGCTTGATGCAGGGGAATTCACCCCTCCACTTT. Its translation: CASSLMQGNSPLHF.

The chain recombines TRBV2 with TRBJ1-2, with 7 positions matching TRBD1. The CDR3 covers 12 residues. The ends lost 6 bases at V and 6 bases at J; junction bases unmatched: 4. Germline V gives CDR1 SNHLY, CDR2 FYNNEI. In nucleotides, the CDR3 is TGTGCCAGCAGGAAGGGGGCCAATGGCTACACCTTC. It is translated as CASRKGANGYTF.

The V call is TRBV4-1, the J call TRBJ1-1; tentatively, D is TRBD1 (5 bases). This CDR3 comprises 16 residues. Germline-derived CDR1 and CDR2 are MGHRA and YSYEKL. The V and J ends lost 1 base and 4 bases respectively, with 16 bases between them. CDR3 sequence: CASSQGLGWGGTEAFF. The CDR3 DNA sequence: TGCGCCAGCAGCCAAGGGTTAGGCTGGGGGGGCACTGAAGCTTTCTTT.

J is TRBJ2-7 and V is TRBV12-3 or TRBV12-4; weak D call: TRBD2 (5 bases). Trimming stripped 8 bases from V and 7 bases from J, with 12 bases between. The CDR3 loop spans 11 amino acids. The CDR3 DNA reads TGTGCCAGCGGAGGCCGGCGGGAGCAGTACTTC. Amino acids: CASGGRREQYF.

The rearrangement links TRBV7-9 to TRBJ2-1; TRBD2 matches at 9 bases. This CDR3 has 18 residues. Germline V gene data show CDR1 as SEHNR and CDR2 as FQNEAQ (reference sequence). Trimming took 5 bases from V and 7 from J; bases not matched to a gene: 18. CDR3 nucleotide sequence: TGTGCCAGCAGCCAACCCGAGGCTCTAGCGGGGTTTGGAAATGAGCAGTTCTTC. Its protein product is CASSQPEALAGFGNEQFF.

This chain uses TRBV7-2 with TRBJ2-1; 12 nucleotides match TRBD2. From germline, CDR1 is SGHTA and CDR2 FQGNSA. The CDR3 runs 17 residues. V was pared by 2 bases and J by 8 bases, with 10 bases of the junction left unmatched. The CDR3 loop is CASSLQTLAGGSDEQFF. CDR3 in DNA: TGTGCCAGCAGCTTACAAACTCTAGCGGGGGGGTCGGATGAGCAGTTCTTC.

Turning to this clone: This CDR3 is also generated by other DNA sequences in the sample. V gene TRBV4-3 combines with J gene TRBJ1-1, with no clear D. The V gene lost 1 base and the J gene lost 1 base, with 4 bases spanning the gap. The CDR3 spans 13 residues. Germline V lookup: CDR1 LGHNA, CDR2 YSLEER. The CDR3 nucleotides read TGCGCCAGCAGCCAAGTGAGGAACACTGAAGCTTTCTTT. Amino acids: CASSQVRNTEAFF.

This clone appeared a single time. The V gene is TRBV29-1, the J gene TRBJ1-3; D possibly corresponds to TRBD1 (5 bases). Per the germline V gene, CDR1 is SQVTM and CDR2 is ANQGSEA. V lost 4 bases and J lost 2, with 21 bases in between. The CDR3 covers 17 residues. The CDR3 reads CSVAQRTGGLAGNTIYF. The CDR3 DNA reads as TGCAGCGTTGCCCAACGCACCGGGGGTCTCGCTGGAAACACCATATATTTT.

The chain uses TRBV4-3 and TRBJ2-3; D gene uncertain. The V end was cut by 0 bases, the J end by 2 bases, with 9 bases between. The CDR3 contains 15 residues. Germline V CDR1 and CDR2: LGHNA, YSLEER. The CDR3 here is CASSQEGSHTDTQYF. The CDR3 DNA reads as TGCGCCAGCAGCCAAGAGGGCAGTCACACAGATACGCAGTATTTT.

The chain combines TRBV18 with TRBJ1-4; 9 positions agree with TRBD1. This CDR3 has 15 amino acids. After removal of 4 bases from V and 5 bases from J, the junction contained 5 bases not matched to a gene. The germline gives CDR1 KGHSH, CDR2 LQKENI. The CDR3 reads CASSRPGQGNEKLFF. The CDR3 bases are TGTGCCAGCTCACGTCCGGGACAGGGAAATGAAAAACTGTTTTTT.

The J gene is TRBJ1-1, the V gene TRBV18, with D uncertain. From germline, CDR1 is KGHSH and CDR2 LQKENI. Deletions cut 4 bases from V and 0 bases from J, with 9 bases between. The CDR3 is made up of 14 amino acids. CDR3 loop: CASSLGGLNTEAFF. The DNA of the CDR3 is TGTGCCAGCTCACTTGGTGGGCTGAACACTGAAGCTTTCTTT. Based on the CDR3 plus reference TRBV18 and TRBJ1-1, the full variable domain is NAGVMQNPRHLVRRRGQEARLRCSPMKGHSHVYWYRQLPEEGLKFMVYLQKENIIDESGMPKERFSAEFPKEGPSILRIQQVVRGDSAAYFCASSLGGLNTEAFFGQGTRLTVV.

The chain links TRBV4-3 to TRBJ1-6; no definite D call. Germline CDR1 LGHNA, CDR2 YSLEER. The CDR3 sequence is 15 residues long. The V end was cut by 0 bases, the J end by 5 bases, with 8 bases between. This CDR3 reads CASSQDRANNSPLHF. The CDR3 DNA reads TGCGCCAGCAGCCAAGACCGAGCTAATAATTCACCCCTCCACTTT.

V gene TRBV7-6 combines with J gene TRBJ1-3, with D possibly matching TRBD1 (5 bases). Germline V gene lookup returns CDR1 SGHVS and CDR2 FNYEAQ. V lost 3 bases and J lost 1, with 13 bases in between. The length of the CDR3 is 16 residues. The CDR3 DNA reads as TGTGCCAGCAGCTTGGCGGGGGTTAGGTCTGGAAACACCATATATTTT. The encoded protein is CASSLAGVRSGNTIYF.

The J gene is TRBJ1-4, the V gene TRBV6-5; 8 bases line up with TRBD1. The CDR3 spans 13 residues. J gave up 6 bases and V 10 bases, and 7 bases lay outside the gene matches. The germline gives CDR1 MNHEY, CDR2 SVGAGI. CDR3 DNA sequence: TGTGCCAATCCAGGGGGCGCAGATGAAAAACTGTTTTTT. As protein: CANPGGADEKLFF.

In this sample, this clone turned up once. Here the CDR3 reads CASSYSLGAGTGELFF. In DNA, the CDR3 is TGTGCCAGCAGTTACTCCTTGGGGGCCGGCACCGGGGAGCTGTTTTTT. The genes are TRBV6-2 or TRBV6-3 and TRBJ2-2; D is possibly TRBD1 (6 bases). Trimming took 0 bases from V and 4 from J, leaving 12 bases between them. The CDR3 runs to 16 residues. Looked up from germline, CDR1 is MNHEY and CDR2 is SVGEGT.

The gene calls are TRBV5-5 and TRBJ2-1, with D unresolved. The CDR3 is made up of 13 amino acids. Germline V CDR1 and CDR2: SGHKS, YYEKEE (reference sequence). V lost 3 bases, J lost 4 bases, and 8 bases lay in between. CDR3 loop: CASSSFRYNEQFF. CDR3 DNA sequence: TGTGCCAGCAGCTCATTCAGGTACAATGAGCAGTTCTTC.

The chain joins TRBV14 to TRBJ1-1, with 7 bases lining up with TRBD1. This CDR3 spans 15 amino acids. Germline V lookup: CDR1 SGHDN, CDR2 FVKESK. V shed 4 bases, J shed 0 bases, and the junction held 5 bases outside the gene matches. The DNA for the CDR3 is TGTGCCAGCAGCCCGAGACAGGGAATGAACACTGAAGCTTTCTTT. Its protein product is CASSPRQGMNTEAFF.

The V and J genes are TRBV5-5 and TRBJ2-2; D might be TRBD1 (6 bases). The CDR3 sequence is 18 residues long. Trimming shortened V by 3 bases and J by 0 bases, and 18 bases separated the two germline ends. Germline V lookup: CDR1 SGHKS, CDR2 YYEKEE (reference sequence). Here the CDR3 DNA reads TGTGCCAGCAGCTCGAAAATGACCGGGACACCGAACACCGGGGAGCTGTTTTTT. Its protein product is CASSSKMTGTPNTGELFF.

J is TRBJ2-7 and V is TRBV5-1, with 9 bases identical to TRBD2. Germline CDR1 is SGHRS and CDR2 is YFSETQ. V dropped 2 bases and J dropped 1; count of bases not matched to a gene: 4. This CDR3 has 15 amino acids. The CDR3 coding sequence is TGCGCCAGCAGCTTCCTAGCGGGGTCTTCCTACGAGCAGTACTTC. It codes for CASSFLAGSSYEQYF. The full variable domain, completed using reference TRBV5-1 and TRBJ2-7, is KAGVTQTPRYLIKTRGQQVTLSCSPISGHRSVSWYQQTPGQGLQFLFEYFSETQRNKGNFPGRFSGRQFSNSRSEMNVSTLELGDSALYLCASSFLAGSSYEQYFGPGTRLTVT.

This chain joins TRBV7-2 and TRBJ2-1; TRBD1 matches 7 bases. Germline V lookup: CDR1 SGHTA, CDR2 FQGNSA. V shed 2 bases, J shed 9 bases, and the junction held 10 bases outside the gene matches. The length of the CDR3 is 15 residues. CDR3 region: CASSLRQGERGEQFF. The CDR3 nucleotides are TGTGCCAGCAGCTTAAGGCAGGGGGAACGGGGTGAGCAGTTCTTC.

The chain carries TRBV7-3 and TRBJ2-2; D ambiguous. V lost 1 base, J lost 4 bases, and 4 bases lay in between. Germline V gene sequence: CDR1 SGHTA, CDR2 FQGTGA. The CDR3 spans 13 residues. CDR3 region: CASSLRLTGELFF. CDR3 nucleotide sequence: TGTGCCAGCAGCTTAAGACTCACCGGGGAGCTGTTTTTT. Variable domain in full (rest from reference TRBV7-3 and TRBJ2-2): GAGVSQTPSNKVTEKGKYVELRCDPISGHTALYWYRQSLGQGPEFLIYFQGTGAADDSGLPNDRFFAVRPEGSVSTLKIQRTERGDSAVYLCASSLRLTGELFFGEGSRLTVL.

The rearrangement links TRBV6-5 to TRBJ2-1; D uncertain. This CDR3 comprises 11 residues. V shed 7 bases and J shed 4 bases, with 5 bases lying between them. The germline gives CDR1 MNHEY, CDR2 SVGAGI. CDR3 nucleotides: TGTGCCAGCACCTTATACAATGAGCAGTTCTTC. Protein sequence: CASTLYNEQFF.

The chain couples TRBV27 to TRBJ1-6, with TRBD1 matching 9 bases. Germline V gene lookup returns CDR1 MNHEY and CDR2 SMNVEV (reference sequence). The length of the CDR3 is 14 residues. Trimming removed 5 bases from V and 6 bases from J; junction bases left unmatched: 2. CDR3 nucleotides: TGTGCCAGCAGTCTGACAGGGGGTAATTCACCCCTCCACTTT. Encoded protein: CASSLTGGNSPLHF.